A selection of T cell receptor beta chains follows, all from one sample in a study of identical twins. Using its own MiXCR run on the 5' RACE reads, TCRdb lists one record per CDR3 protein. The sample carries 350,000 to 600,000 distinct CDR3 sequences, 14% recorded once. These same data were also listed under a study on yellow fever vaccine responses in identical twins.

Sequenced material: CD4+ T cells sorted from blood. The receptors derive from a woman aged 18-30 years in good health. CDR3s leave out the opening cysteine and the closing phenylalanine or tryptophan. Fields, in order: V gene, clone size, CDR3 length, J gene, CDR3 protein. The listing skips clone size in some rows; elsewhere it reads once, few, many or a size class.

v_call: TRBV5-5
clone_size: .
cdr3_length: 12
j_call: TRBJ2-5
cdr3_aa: ASSGGQIQETQY

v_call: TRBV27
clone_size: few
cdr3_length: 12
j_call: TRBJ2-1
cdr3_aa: ASSWTGAYNEQF

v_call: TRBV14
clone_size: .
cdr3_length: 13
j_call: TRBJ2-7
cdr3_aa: ASSRQQGVSYEQY

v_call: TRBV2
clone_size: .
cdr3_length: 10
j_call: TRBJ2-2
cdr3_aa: ASNRGGGELF

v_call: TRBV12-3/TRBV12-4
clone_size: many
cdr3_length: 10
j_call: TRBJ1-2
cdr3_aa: ASSPGPNGYT

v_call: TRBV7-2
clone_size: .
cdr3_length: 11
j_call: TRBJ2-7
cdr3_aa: ASSGDAFYEQY

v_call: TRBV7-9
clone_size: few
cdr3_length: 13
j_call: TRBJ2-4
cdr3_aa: ASSLPPGQGVTLY

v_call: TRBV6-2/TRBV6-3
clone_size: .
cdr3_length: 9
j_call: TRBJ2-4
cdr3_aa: ASSSGWIQY

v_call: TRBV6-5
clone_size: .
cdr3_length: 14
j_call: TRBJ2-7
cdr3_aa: ASSYGRAEGSYEQY

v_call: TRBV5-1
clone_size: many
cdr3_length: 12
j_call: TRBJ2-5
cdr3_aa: ASSLEGGQETQY

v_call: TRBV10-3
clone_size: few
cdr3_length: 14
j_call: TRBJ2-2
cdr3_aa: AISPGLAGGAGELF

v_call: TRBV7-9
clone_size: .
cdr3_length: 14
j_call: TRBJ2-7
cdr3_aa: ASSLVKPSGNYEQY

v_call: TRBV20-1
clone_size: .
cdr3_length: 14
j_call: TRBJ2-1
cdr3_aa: SASGPGGARKNEQF

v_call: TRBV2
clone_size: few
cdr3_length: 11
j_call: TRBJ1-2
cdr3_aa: ASSEPNSDGYT

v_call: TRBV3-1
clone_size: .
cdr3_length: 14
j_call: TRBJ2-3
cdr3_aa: ASSPTGRASTDTQY

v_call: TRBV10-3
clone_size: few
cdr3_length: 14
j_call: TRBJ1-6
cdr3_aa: AIRGDMSSYNSPLH

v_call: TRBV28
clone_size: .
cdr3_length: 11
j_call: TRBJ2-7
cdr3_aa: ASTQGGDNEQY

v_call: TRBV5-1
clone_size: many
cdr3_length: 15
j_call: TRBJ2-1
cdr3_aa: ASSLRPASGDYNEQF

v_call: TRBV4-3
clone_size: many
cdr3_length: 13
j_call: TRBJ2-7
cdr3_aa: ASSQEASGAYEQY

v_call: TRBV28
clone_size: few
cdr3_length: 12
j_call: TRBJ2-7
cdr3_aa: ASSFRKIIYEQY

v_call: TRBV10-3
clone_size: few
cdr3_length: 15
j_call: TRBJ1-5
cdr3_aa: AISETDVPYSNQPQH

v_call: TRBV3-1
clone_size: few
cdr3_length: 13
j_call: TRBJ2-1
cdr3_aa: ASSQDLGIGNEQF

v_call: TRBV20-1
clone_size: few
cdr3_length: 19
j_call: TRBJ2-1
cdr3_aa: SARVAGGSASATVTYNEQF

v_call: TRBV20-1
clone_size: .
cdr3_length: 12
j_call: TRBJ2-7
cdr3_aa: SATRDRLGIEQY

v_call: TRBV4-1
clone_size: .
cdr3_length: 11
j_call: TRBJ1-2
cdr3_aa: ASSQEVFYGYT